This is a list of T cell receptor beta chains from one sample in a study of T cells in Graves' hyperthyroidism and ophthalmopathy. TCRdb re-called the multiplex PCR reads through MiXCR, storing one row per CDR3 protein. The data hold some 400,000 distinct CDR3 sequences, with under 20% observed a single time. The sample consisted of blood. Source of these receptors: a young woman with Graves' hyperthyroidism. The CDR3 runs from the conserved cysteine through the conserved F or W. D genes are given only for firm matches. Size values are once, few and many counts, or a class for expanded clones, and some rows have none.

clone_size j_call d_call v_call cdr3_nt cdr3_aa
many TRBJ2-5 - TRBV2 TGTGCCAGCAGTGTAAGGTACCAAGAGACCCAGTACTTC CASSVRYQETQYF
few TRBJ2-1 TRBD2 TRBV11-1 TGTGCCAGCGGCAGACTAGCTCAGAGCTCCTACAATGAGCAGTTCTTC CASGRLAQSSYNEQFF
many TRBJ1-2 - TRBV4-2 TGTGCCAGCAGCCAAGTACCCGGGGTGGGGGGCTACACCTTC CASSQVPGVGGYTF
many TRBJ1-2 - TRBV11-2 TGTGCCAGCAGCAGTTTCCAAGGGGCCCTAGGCTATGGCTACACCTTC CASSSFQGALGYGYTF
- TRBJ1-1 - TRBV5-1 TGCGCCAGCAGTTCGCGGGCGGGGGCATGGACTGAAGCTTTCTTT CASSSRAGAWTEAFF
many TRBJ2-7 - TRBV6-5 TGTGCCAGCAGTTACCGTTACAGCTACGAGCAGTACTTC CASSYRYSYEQYF
few TRBJ1-6 TRBD1 TRBV5-1 TGCGCCAGCAGCTTTTACCGGGACAGTAATTCACCCCTCCACTTT CASSFYRDSNSPLHF
many TRBJ1-1 - TRBV11-2 TGTGCCAGCAGCTTCTGGGAAGTGGGAGCTTTCTTT CASSFWEVGAFF
many TRBJ2-5 - TRBV20-1 TGCAGTGCTGCTAGGTACTCGGGTAAAGAGACCCAGTACTTC CSAARYSGKETQYF
many TRBJ2-7 - TRBV6-1 TGTGCCAGCAGGATCACAGGGAGCCCGACCTACGAGCAGTACTTC CASRITGSPTYEQYF
- TRBJ1-3 - TRBV6-1 TGTGCCAGCGAGGCAGGGAAAGGAAACACCATATATTTT CASEAGKGNTIYF
many TRBJ1-3 - TRBV6-1 TGTGCCAGCAGTGCTTGGGCGCACTCTGGAAACACCATATATTTT CASSAWAHSGNTIYF
few TRBJ2-7 - TRBV18 TGTGCCAGCTCACCGAGGGGCCTTAACTACGAGCAGTACTTC CASSPRGLNYEQYF
many TRBJ1-2 - TRBV7-9 TGTGCCAGCAGCTCAGACATAGGCTACACCTTC CASSSDIGYTF
many TRBJ2-2 - TRBV19 TGTGCCAGTAGTCCGGGGGACTGGAACACCGGGGAGCTGTTTTTT CASSPGDWNTGELFF
many TRBJ1-1 - TRBV6-1 TGTGCCAGCCGTAATACTAGGGGCACTGAAGCTTTCTTT CASRNTRGTEAFF
- TRBJ2-5 TRBD1 TRBV11-3 TGTGCCAGCAGCTTAGGAGGGACAGCGAGGACGGAGACCCAGTACTTC CASSLGGTARTETQYF
many TRBJ1-2 TRBD1 TRBV6-1 TGTGCCAGCAGAGAAGCATTGGGACAGGGGATCTCCTATGGCTACACCTTC CASREALGQGISYGYTF
few TRBJ1-5 - TRBV6-1 TGTGCCAGCAGGCCAGTTAAGGGGTCCCAGCCCCAGCATTTT CASRPVKGSQPQHF
few TRBJ1-1 - TRBV6-1 TGTGCCAGCAGACCCAGACCCAACACTGAAGCTTTCTTT CASRPRPNTEAFF
many TRBJ2-7 - TRBV2 TGTGCCAGCAGTGAAGTCAGAAACCCCAACGAGCAGTACTTC CASSEVRNPNEQYF
many TRBJ1-5 TRBD1 TRBV2 TGTGCCAGCAGGGAGGACAGGCAGGGTCCCCAGCATTTT CASREDRQGPQHF
many TRBJ2-2 TRBD1 TRBV6-1 TGTGCCAGCAGCCCCCCCGGGACAGGGACCGGGGAGCTGTTTTTT CASSPPGTGTGELFF
many TRBJ1-3 - TRBV10-3 TGTGCCATCAGAAAGGGACAAGGAAACACCATATATTTT CAIRKGQGNTIYF
many TRBJ1-1 - TRBV7-9 TGTGCCAGCAGCTGGGGGGAGACTGAAGCTTTCTTT CASSWGETEAFF
many TRBJ1-1 TRBD1 TRBV7-8 TGTGCCAGCAGCAGGAAAGGACAGGGGGCTCCAACTGAAGCTTTCTTT CASSRKGQGAPTEAFF
many TRBJ1-1 - TRBV5-1 TGCGCCAGCAGCTTGCTAGTCGGGAGTGGCACTGAAGCTTTCTTT CASSLLVGSGTEAFF
many TRBJ1-2 TRBD1 TRBV24-1 TGTGCCACCAGTGAGGGGTCGGGACAGGGCTATGGCTACACCTTC CATSEGSGQGYGYTF
many TRBJ1-1 TRBD1 TRBV7-9 TGTGCCAGCATCCTACAGGGGTTCAACACTGAAGCTTTCTTT CASILQGFNTEAFF
many TRBJ2-2 - TRBV6-1 TGTGCCGTCAAGGATAACCCAGGAACCGGGGAGCTGTTTTTT CAVKDNPGTGELFF
- TRBJ2-1 - TRBV24-1 TGTGCCACCAGTGTATTTGGTGGAGGGGCCAATGAGCAGTTCTTC CATSVFGGGANEQFF
many TRBJ1-2 - TRBV4-2 TGTGCCAGCAGCCAAGACCAGGGGATAGATGGCTACACCTTC CASSQDQGIDGYTF
many TRBJ2-7 - TRBV20-1 TGCAGTGCTAGAGATACGAGCCGGGACTACGAGCAGTACTTC CSARDTSRDYEQYF
many TRBJ2-5 - TRBV12-3/TRBV12-4 TGTGCCAGCAACCGTGGAGGTGGGGCCTCCCAAGAGACCCAGTACTTC CASNRGGGASQETQYF
- TRBJ2-7 - TRBV11-2 TGTGCCAGCAGCCCATACAGGGCATGGTGCGAGCAGTACTTC CASSPYRAWCEQYF
many TRBJ2-7 - TRBV12-3/TRBV12-4 TGTGCCAGCAGCCCACAGGGACCCATCTCAGGCGAGCAGTACTTC CASSPQGPISGEQYF
- TRBJ2-7 - TRBV20-1 TGCAGTGCTAGATATTCGGGACTTTCCTACGAGCAGTACTTC CSARYSGLSYEQYF
many TRBJ2-5 - TRBV20-1 TGCAGTGCTAGAGGGCTGGCTTTGAAGACCCAGTACTTC CSARGLALKTQYF
- TRBJ1-5 - TRBV12-3/TRBV12-4 TGTGCCAGCAGTTTTGCGGATCAGCCCCAGCATTTT CASSFADQPQHF
many TRBJ2-7 TRBD2 TRBV7-2 TGTGCCAGCAGCTGGGGACTAGCGGGTGGCGAGCAGTACTTC CASSWGLAGGEQYF